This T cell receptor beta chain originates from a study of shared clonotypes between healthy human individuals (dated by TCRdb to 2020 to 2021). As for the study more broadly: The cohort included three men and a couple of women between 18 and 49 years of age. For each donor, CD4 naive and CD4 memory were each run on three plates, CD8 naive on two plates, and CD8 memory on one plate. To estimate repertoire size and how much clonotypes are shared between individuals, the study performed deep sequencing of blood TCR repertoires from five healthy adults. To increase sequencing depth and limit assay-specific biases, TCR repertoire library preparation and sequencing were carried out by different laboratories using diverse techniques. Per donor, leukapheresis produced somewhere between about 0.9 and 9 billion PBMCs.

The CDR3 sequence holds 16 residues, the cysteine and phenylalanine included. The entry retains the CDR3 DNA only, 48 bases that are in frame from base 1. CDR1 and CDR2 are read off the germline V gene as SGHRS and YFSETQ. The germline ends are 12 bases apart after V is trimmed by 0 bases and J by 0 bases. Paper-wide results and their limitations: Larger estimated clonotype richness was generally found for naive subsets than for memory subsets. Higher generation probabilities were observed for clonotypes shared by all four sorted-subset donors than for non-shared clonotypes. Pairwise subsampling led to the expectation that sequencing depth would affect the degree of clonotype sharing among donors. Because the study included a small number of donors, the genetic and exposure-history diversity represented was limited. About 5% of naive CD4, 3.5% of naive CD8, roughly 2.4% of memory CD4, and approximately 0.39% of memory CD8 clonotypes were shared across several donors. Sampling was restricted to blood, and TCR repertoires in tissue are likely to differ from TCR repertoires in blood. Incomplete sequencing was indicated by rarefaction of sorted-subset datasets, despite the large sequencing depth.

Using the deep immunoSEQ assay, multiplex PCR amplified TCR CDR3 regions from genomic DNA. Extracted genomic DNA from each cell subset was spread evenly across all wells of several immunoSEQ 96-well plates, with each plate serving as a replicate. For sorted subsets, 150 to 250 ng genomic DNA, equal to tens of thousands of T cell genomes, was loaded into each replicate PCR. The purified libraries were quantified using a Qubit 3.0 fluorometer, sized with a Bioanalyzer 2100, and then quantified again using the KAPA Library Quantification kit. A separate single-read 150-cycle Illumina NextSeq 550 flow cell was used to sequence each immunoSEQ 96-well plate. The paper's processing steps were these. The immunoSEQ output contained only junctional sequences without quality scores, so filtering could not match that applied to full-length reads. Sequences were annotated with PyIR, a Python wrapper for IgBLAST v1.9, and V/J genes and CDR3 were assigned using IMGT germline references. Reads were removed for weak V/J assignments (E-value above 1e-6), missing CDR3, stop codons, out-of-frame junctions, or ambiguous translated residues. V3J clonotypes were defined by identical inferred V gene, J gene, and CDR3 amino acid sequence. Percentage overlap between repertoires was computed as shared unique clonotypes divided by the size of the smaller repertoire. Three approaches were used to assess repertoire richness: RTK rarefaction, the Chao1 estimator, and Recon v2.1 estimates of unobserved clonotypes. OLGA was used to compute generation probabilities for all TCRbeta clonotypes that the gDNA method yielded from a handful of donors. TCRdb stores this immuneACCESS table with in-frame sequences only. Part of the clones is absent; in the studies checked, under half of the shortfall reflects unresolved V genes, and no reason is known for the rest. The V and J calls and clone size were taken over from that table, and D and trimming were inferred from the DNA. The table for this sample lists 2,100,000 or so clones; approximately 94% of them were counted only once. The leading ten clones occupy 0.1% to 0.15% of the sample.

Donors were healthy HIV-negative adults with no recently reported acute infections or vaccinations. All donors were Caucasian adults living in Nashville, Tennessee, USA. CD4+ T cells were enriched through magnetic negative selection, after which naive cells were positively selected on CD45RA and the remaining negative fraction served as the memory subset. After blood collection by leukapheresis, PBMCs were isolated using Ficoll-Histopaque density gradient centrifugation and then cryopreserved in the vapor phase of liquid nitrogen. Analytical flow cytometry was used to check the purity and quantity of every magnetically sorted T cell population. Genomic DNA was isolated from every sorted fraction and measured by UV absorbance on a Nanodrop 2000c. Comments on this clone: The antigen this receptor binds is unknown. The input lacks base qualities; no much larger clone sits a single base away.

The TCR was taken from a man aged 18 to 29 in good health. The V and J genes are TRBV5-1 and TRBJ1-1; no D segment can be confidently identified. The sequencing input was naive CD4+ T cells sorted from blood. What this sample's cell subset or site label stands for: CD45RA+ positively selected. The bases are TGCGCCAGCAGCTTGGAATTTGGCGGAATGAACACTGAAGCTTTCTTT. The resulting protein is CASSLEFGGMNTEAFF.